The present TCR beta chain was sequenced within a study of Ad26.COV2.S vaccination and SARS-CoV-2 variants. About the research overall: Ad26.COV2.S shots went into the muscle once or twice, 56 days apart. Study-wide results and caveats: Higher spike-specific TCR breadth was found in vaccine recipients than in placebo recipients.

The treatment: over 15 received Ad26.COV2.S at low or high dose, single or two shots; roughly five received placebo; per-sample allocation not given. Samples analyzed were those drawn on day 63 after the first vaccine or placebo injection. Whoever gave the sample was an adult aged 18-55 years in Boston. Wuhan-strain spike was delivered by a replication-incompetent Ad26 vector. Method: immunoSEQ multiplex PCR; TCRdb's copy keeps in-frame clones and lacks some. This sample has hundreds of thousands of clones, with approximately 88% found just once. Concerning this clone: The antigen is not known.

The receptor's source is a person between 18 and 60 years old who received the Ad26.COV2.S COVID-19 vaccine or a placebo. Sequences were derived from peripheral blood, sampled in a trial of Ad26.COV2.S vaccine versus placebo.

The CDR3 DNA is TGTGCCAGCAGCCCCCTACGAGGGACCCGTCAGCCCCAGCATTTT. Encoded protein: CASSPLRGTRQPQHF. The chain has TRBV27 and TRBJ1-5; possibly TRBD1 for D (5 bases). Trimming cost V 6 bases and J 6 bases, with 18 bases left between them. Germline CDR1 and CDR2: MNHEY and SMNVEV (reference sequence). The CDR3 length is 15 residues.